The rows below give T cell receptor beta chains drawn from one sample of a study of early T cells in non-severe SARS-CoV-2 infection. TCRdb re-called the 5' RACE reads through MiXCR, storing one row per CDR3 protein. Of 68,000 or so distinct CDR3 sequences listed, around 9.9% are singletons. Sequencing was performed on whole blood. These receptors originate from an adult who was a healthcare worker with PCR-confirmed SARS-CoV-2 infection or an uninfected control (not recorded which). CDR3s leave out the opening cysteine and the closing phenylalanine or tryptophan.

TRBV29-1 SVELGSSYNEQF
TRBV29-1 SVAHSQETQY
TRBV19 ASSIRGSGANVLT
TRBV12-3/TRBV12-4 ASSFKAGAYEQY
TRBV20-1 SAFTSGSLSYNEQF
TRBV10-3 AISETSNAGGRYNEQF
TRBV13 ASSLPGTIFS
TRBV12-3/TRBV12-4 ASSLDLNQPQH
TRBV20-1 SARDLGGGRAF
TRBV11-2 ASRTSRSSYNEQF
TRBV12-3/TRBV12-4 ASSWTGESEQY
TRBV29-1 SVAPGRLNTEAF